This TCR beta chain was obtained from a study of blood T cells in healthy people across ages (dated by TCRdb to between 2014 and 2017). Study-wide context: Template switching captured roughly one uniquely barcoded TCR beta cDNA molecule per two T cells in model experiments. The study measured age-related changes in TCR beta repertoire diversity using deep sequencing normalized with unique cDNA molecular identifiers. Four age groups were formed from the donors: young (average about 17 years), middle-aged (less than 40), aged (around 62) and long-lived (roughly 81). To avoid experimental bias, donors of different ages were spread randomly across the sequencing lanes. Two additional independent replicas of 1 million unique cDNA reads from the same blood draw were analyzed for two donors (one aged 18 to 30 and one aged 80 or older).

CDR1 and CDR2, per the germline V gene, are SGHRS and YFSETQ. V is cut by 8 bases and J by 5 bases, and the space between the germline ends is 14 bases. The CDR3 has 13 amino acids, counting the end cysteine and phenylalanine. This entry keeps only the CDR3 DNA: 39 bases, framed from base 1. Receptor libraries were prepared by 5' RACE. This sample was sequenced with an Illumina HiSeq 2500. A second PCR of about 6 to 11 cycles was run with a J-beta primer mix and a sample-barcoded 5' primer. A template-switch 5' adaptor carrying 12 random nucleotides introduced a unique molecular identifier onto each TCR beta cDNA molecule. At least 3 million CDR3-containing paired-end reads were obtained from each sample. The Mint cDNA synthesis kit, primed by a TRBC-specific oligonucleotide, was used to synthesize first-strand cDNA from all RNA. All cDNA was treated with uracil-DNA glycosylase and then went through a first 18-cycle PCR with the universal primers M1SS and BC2_uni_R. In the original analysis: For normalization, 1 million high-quality reads were randomly selected from each sample, with every read carrying a distinct molecular identifier. Reads sharing molecular identifiers were discarded rather than binned into consensus sequences. MiTCR, set to a Q25 quality threshold and the strictest error-elimination algorithm, was used for CDR3 identification, clonotype clustering and error correction. A nonparametric unseen species model using Euler transformation provided a lower-bound estimate of total TCR beta diversity. Starting from the raw public reads, TCRdb applied fastp trimming at Q25, assembled clones with MiXCR and retained in-frame beta chains. Identical CDR3 proteins give one entry, which carries the most common genes and DNA. These V and J calls rely on TCRdb rather than the paper's analysis. Here the sample has about 1,500,000 distinct CDR3 sequences; roughly 27% occur a single time. The ten most abundant clones make up roughly 8.2% of the sample.

The donors were 40 or so Caucasian individuals from Russia, aged 6 to 90 years, who were systemically healthy. Ten milliliters of peripheral blood were drawn from each donor into EDTA-treated Vacutainer tubes. Ficoll-Paque density-gradient centrifugation was used to isolate PBMCs, with at least 6 million obtained per sample. Total RNA was extracted from PBMCs with Trizol reagent, with at least 5.5 micrograms obtained per sample. The percentages of naive CD45RAhigh/CD27high T cells were determined by flow cytometry on a PBMC aliquot from every donor. On the study overall, not on this receptor specifically: Compared with the aged group, more naive CD4+ T cells, fewer expanded clones and increased TCR diversity were shown by the long-lived group, suggesting age selection. Because donor CMV infection status was unknown, age-related changes in expanded clonotypes were potentially confounded. There was a strong correlation between observed TCR beta diversity and the percentage of naive T cells measured by flow cytometry. As age increased, observed TCR beta diversity per million T cells dropped in a roughly linear way, and a significant reduction was already evident by age 40. Estimates of total diversity based on one million sequenced T cells were considered lower bounds and underestimates. Because profiling used bulk unsorted PBMCs, naive and antigen-experienced compartments could not be compared conclusively.

On this clonotype: The antigen it recognizes is unknown. No base qualities exist here, and no much larger clone lies one base off it.

The chain is encoded by TRBV5-1 joined to TRBJ2-1; the best D guess is TRBD2, with 5 bases matching. The sequence was collected from a young woman in good health. Material: blood. At the DNA level, the sequence is TGCGCCAGTATGACCGGGGTTAACAATGAGCAGTTCTTC. Translation gives CASMTGVNNEQFF.